The present T cell receptor beta chain was sequenced within a study of tumor and adjacent non-tumor tissue in lung cancer (dated by TCRdb to the late 2010s). Regarding the complete study: The cohort included eleven to twelve adenocarcinoma, a couple of squamous cell carcinoma and 1 small cell lung cancer patients. For each patient, one tumor sample and one normal lung sample were taken, giving roughly 30 paired specimens that underwent TCRbeta CDR3 sequencing. Among the roughly 15 patients, ages ranged from roughly 30 to 76 years, about 10 were men and 5 were women, and disease was TNM stage I to III. The study compared bulk TCRbeta repertoires between lung tumor tissue and matched distant non-tumor lung tissue from 15 lung cancer patients. Sequencing produced around 130,000,000 productive TCRbeta reads in total, an average of approximately 4 million reads per sample. The paper's findings and limits, for the study overall: A significantly larger cumulative share of the repertoire was made up by the top 100 clones in normal lung than in tumor tissue. Neither the sequencing platform nor unique molecular identifiers are named or mentioned anywhere in the methods. Peripheral blood was not sequenced, so blood TCRbeta repertoires were not examined in the lung cancer patients of the study. Tumor tissue showed significantly higher TCR diversity (inverse Simpson) than normal lung tissue, at roughly 430 vs 170 (P = 0.0075, Mann-Whitney U test). TCR diversity was significantly higher in younger patients, and greater tumor TCR diversity was associated with shorter overall survival and shorter disease-free survival. With only around 15 patients in the cohort, the authors noted that larger samples and more detailed clinical data are needed.

Library creation used multiplex PCR. TCRdb lists the instrument as Illumina HiSeq 2500. TCRbeta libraries were constructed through three rounds of nested PCR with primers (Table S4) according to protocols modified from ARM-PCR. Before sequencing, PCR products of 200-500 bp were cut from the gel and purified using the QIAquick gel extraction kit. The original pipeline was this. Trimmomatic was used to clean the reads, FLASH merged the cleaned reads into complete CDR3 sequences, and MiTCR assigned the sequences to V(D)J germline segments. Clonal diversity was computed as the inverse Simpson's index with VDJtools. A read counted as productive if the sequence was in-frame and lacked a premature stop codon. TCRdb took the public reads, trimmed them with fastp at Q25, ran MiXCR for clone calling and kept in-frame beta chains. Identical CDR3 proteins give one entry, which carries the most common genes and DNA. The V and J calls, along with clone size, are taken from TCRdb and not from the paper's own processing. A total of 94,000 or so distinct CDR3 sequences appear in this sample, 76% of them only once. The top ten hold around a fifth of the sample.

Measured from the cysteine to the phenylalanine, the CDR3 is 15 residues long. Only the CDR3 DNA stays, 45 bases, in frame from base 1. CDR1 and CDR2 were assigned from the germline V gene as WSHSY and SAAADI. Turning to this clonotype: It has no known antigen specificity. A junction boundary mismatches the germline segment, possibly from a read error.

RNA was isolated from bulk unsorted tissue, and RNA quality was assessed with a NanoDrop ND-1000 and an Agilent 2100. Normal lung samples were distant non-tumor tissue taken more than 3 cm from the tumor edge. Donors were newly diagnosed lung cancer patients admitted for thoracic surgery in China between August and November 2014, without prior chemotherapy. Patients who had received previous radiotherapy or chemotherapy, or who had another concurrent cancer, were excluded from the study. Pieces of surgical tissue measuring roughly 1-2 cm3 were kept in RNAlater solution and stored at -80 degrees C until use.

This TCR was recovered from a woman between 50 and 59 years old with non-small cell lung cancer. The sequenced sample was distant non-tumor lung tissue. The rearranged chain carries TRBV10-2 and TRBJ2-1; the D region possibly corresponds to TRBD1 (6 bases align). The nucleotide sequence reads TGCGCCAGCAGCAGGGCAGGGGTGGGTCACAATGAGCGGTTCTTC. The resulting protein is CASSRAGVGHNERFF.